The rows below give T cell receptor beta chains drawn from one sample of a study of blood T cell repertoires in COVID-19. The data were produced by immunoSEQ multiplex PCR, yet TCRdb's version contains in-frame clones alone and is incomplete. The table lists under 75,000 clones, about four fifths of them singletons, with 15% to 20% in the top ten. Specimen: peripheral blood. These receptors all come from a man in his 70s who had recovered from COVID-19. The CDR3 runs from the conserved cysteine through the conserved F or W. The D gene is left open where the match is weak. Clone size is given for some rows only: seen once, a few or many times, or a class if the clone is expanded.

V: TRBV10-2; D: TRBD1; J: TRBJ1-2; size: once; CDR3: CASSKQGAQAEHYGYTF; DNA: TGCGCCAGCAGTAAACAGGGGGCGCAGGCTGAACACTATGGCTACACCTTC
V: TRBV28; D: .; J: TRBJ2-3; size: .; CDR3: CASRPRRRDTQYF; DNA: TGTGCCAGCCGTCCCCGACGGAGAGATACGCAGTATTTT
V: TRBV7-9; D: .; J: TRBJ1-1; size: .; CDR3: CASSLVVGEPNTEAFF; DNA: TGTGCCAGCAGCTTAGTAGTCGGGGAACCGAACACTGAAGCTTTCTTT
V: TRBV11-2; D: .; J: TRBJ1-2; size: once; CDR3: CASSLDRTDYGYTF; DNA: TGTGCCAGCAGCTTAGATCGCACGGACTATGGCTACACCTTC
V: TRBV19; D: .; J: TRBJ1-1; size: once; CDR3: CASSTQGGLTTEAFF; DNA: TGTGCCAGTAGTACTCAAGGGGGTTTAACCACTGAAGCTTTCTTT
V: TRBV10-3; D: .; J: TRBJ1-3; size: .; CDR3: CAISESKGVQSSGNTIYF; DNA: TGTGCCATCAGTGAGTCGAAGGGGGTTCAATCGTCTGGAAACACCATATATTTT
V: TRBV24-1; D: TRBD1; J: TRBJ2-1; size: .; CDR3: CATSDFRLTGTGENEQFF; DNA: TGTGCCACCAGTGATTTCCGTCTGACCGGGACAGGGGAGAATGAGCAGTTCTTC
V: TRBV30; D: TRBD1; J: TRBJ2-7; size: .; CDR3: CAWSRVQQGPYEQYF; DNA: TGTGCCTGGAGTCGAGTCCAACAGGGGCCCTACGAGCAGTACTTC
V: TRBV25-1; D: .; J: TRBJ1-5; size: once; CDR3: CASSESVRSIPHQPQHF; DNA: TGTGCCAGCAGTGAATCGGTAAGGAGCATACCCCATCAGCCCCAGCATTTT
V: TRBV4-1; D: TRBD1; J: TRBJ2-3; size: .; CDR3: CASSQDAFDGDRATDTQYF; DNA: TGCGCCAGCAGCCAAGATGCGTTCGATGGGGACAGGGCCACAGATACGCAGTATTTT
V: TRBV28; D: TRBD2; J: TRBJ2-1; size: few; CDR3: CASSLGLAGRGEQFF; DNA: TGTGCCAGCAGTTTGGGGCTAGCGGGAAGAGGGGAGCAGTTCTTC
V: TRBV6-6; D: TRBD1; J: TRBJ2-5; size: .; CDR3: CASSYMGQGAGETQYF; DNA: TGTGCCAGCAGTTACATGGGGCAGGGGGCCGGAGAGACCCAGTACTTC
V: TRBV10-3; D: TRBD1; J: TRBJ1-3; size: .; CDR3: CAISPGQGKQERWDTIYF; DNA: TGTGCCATCAGTCCGGGACAGGGAAAACAAGAACGTTGGGACACCATATATTTT
V: TRBV28; D: .; J: TRBJ1-3; size: .; CDR3: CASSSFQGTTGNTIYF; DNA: TGTGCCAGCAGTTCCTTTCAGGGGACTACTGGAAACACCATATATTTT
V: TRBV11-3; D: TRBD2; J: TRBJ2-7; size: .; CDR3: CASSPDTAGGLHEQYF; DNA: TGTGCCAGCAGCCCAGACACAGCGGGGGGCCTCCACGAGCAGTACTTC
V: TRBV5-5; D: .; J: TRBJ1-5; size: .; CDR3: CASSANPGSNQPQHF; DNA: TGTGCCAGCAGCGCAAACCCGGGGAGCAATCAGCCCCAGCATTTT
V: TRBV4-3; D: .; J: TRBJ2-3; size: .; CDR3: CASSQDPGGGILTDTQYF; DNA: TGCGCCAGCAGCCAAGACCCTGGGGGGGGCATATTAACAGATACGCAGTATTTT
V: TRBV7-2; D: TRBD2; J: TRBJ2-5; size: few; CDR3: CASSPLAGEETQYF; DNA: TGTGCCAGCAGCCCCCTAGCGGGGGAAGAGACCCAGTACTTC
V: TRBV27; D: TRBD2; J: TRBJ2-1; size: .; CDR3: CASSPGLAGILARNEQFF; DNA: TGTGCCAGCAGTCCGGGACTAGCGGGAATCCTAGCGCGCAATGAGCAGTTCTTC
V: TRBV10-3; D: TRBD2; J: TRBJ2-1; size: .; CDR3: CAISESWSSGGNEQFF; DNA: TGTGCCATCAGTGAGTCGTGGTCTAGCGGGGGGAATGAGCAGTTCTTC
V: TRBV28; D: TRBD1; J: TRBJ2-7; size: .; CDR3: CASKVLGQDYEQYF; DNA: TGTGCCAGCAAAGTTCTGGGACAGGACTACGAGCAGTACTTC
V: TRBV7-8; D: .; J: TRBJ1-1; size: .; CDR3: CASSSRRDIFNTEAFF; DNA: TGTGCCAGCAGCTCCCGTAGGGACATCTTTAACACTGAAGCTTTCTTT
V: TRBV29-1; D: .; J: TRBJ2-2; size: .; CDR3: CSVDRNTGELFF; DNA: TGCAGCGTTGATAGGAACACCGGGGAGCTGTTTTTT
V: TRBV30; D: .; J: TRBJ2-6; size: .; CDR3: CAWRNLEGGSSGANVLTF; DNA: TGTGCCTGGAGAAACCTGGAAGGAGGGAGCTCTGGGGCCAACGTCCTGACTTTC
V: TRBV27; D: TRBD2; J: TRBJ2-7; size: .; CDR3: CASSPHQTSGDEQYF; DNA: TGTGCCAGCAGTCCTCACCAGACTAGCGGGGACGAGCAGTACTTC
V: TRBV12-3/TRBV12-4; D: .; J: TRBJ1-1; size: .; CDR3: CASTPRQNTEAFF; DNA: TGTGCCAGCACCCCGCGACAGAACACTGAAGCTTTCTTT
V: TRBV5-5; D: TRBD1; J: TRBJ1-3; size: .; CDR3: CASSMWDRGPTYSGNTIYF; DNA: TGTGCCAGCAGTATGTGGGACAGGGGCCCGACCTACTCTGGAAACACCATATATTTT
V: TRBV6-6; D: TRBD1; J: TRBJ1-5; size: .; CDR3: CASSPTGGNQPQHF; DNA: TGTGCCAGCAGTCCGACAGGGGGCAATCAGCCCCAGCATTTT
V: TRBV24-1; D: .; J: TRBJ2-6; size: .; CDR3: CATSDWQSGANVLTF; DNA: TGTGCCACCAGTGATTGGCAGTCTGGGGCCAACGTCCTGACTTTC
V: TRBV24-1; D: .; J: TRBJ1-5; size: .; CDR3: CATSDGSYGADQPQHF; DNA: TGTGCCACCAGTGATGGATCTTATGGGGCGGATCAGCCCCAGCATTTT
V: TRBV28; D: TRBD2; J: TRBJ2-7; size: .; CDR3: CASRVVGLPPSPGAGRGYEQYF; DNA: TGTGCCAGCAGAGTAGTGGGGCTGCCGCCCTCCCCCGGGGCAGGGAGGGGCTACGAGCAGTACTTC
V: TRBV25-1; D: .; J: TRBJ2-6; size: few; CDR3: CASSESGGAYSGANVLTF; DNA: TGTGCCAGCAGTGAATCCGGGGGAGCCTACTCTGGGGCCAACGTCCTGACTTTC
V: TRBV7-2; D: TRBD2; J: TRBJ2-1; size: .; CDR3: CASSLAAEREAFF; DNA: TGTGCCAGCAGCTTAGCAGCTGAGCGGGAAGCGTTCTTC
V: TRBV6-2/TRBV6-3; D: TRBD1; J: TRBJ1-6; size: .; CDR3: CASSYTTGLGSPLHF; DNA: TGTGCCAGCAGTTACACGACAGGGTTGGGTTCACCCCTCCACTTT
V: TRBV24-1; D: TRBD2; J: TRBJ2-1; size: .; CDR3: CATSDLGLAGDGNEQFF; DNA: TGTGCCACCAGTGACCTGGGACTAGCGGGAGACGGCAATGAGCAGTTCTTC
V: TRBV9; D: .; J: TRBJ1-2; size: .; CDR3: CASSVGQFYGYTF; DNA: TGTGCCAGCAGCGTAGGACAGTTCTATGGCTACACCTTC
V: TRBV7-6; D: TRBD1; J: TRBJ2-7; size: .; CDR3: CASSLVGNTGVAYEQYF; DNA: TGTGCCAGCAGCTTAGTCGGAAACACAGGGGTTGCCTACGAGCAGTACTTC
V: TRBV2; D: .; J: TRBJ2-5; size: .; CDR3: CASSVQDQETQYF; DNA: TGTGCCAGCAGTGTCCAGGACCAAGAGACCCAGTACTTC
V: TRBV11-2; D: TRBD2; J: TRBJ2-5; size: .; CDR3: CASSPIRGGDRQETQYF; DNA: TGTGCCAGCAGCCCTATCCGTGGGGGGGATCGACAAGAGACCCAGTACTTC
V: TRBV20-1; D: .; J: TRBJ2-7; size: .; CDR3: CSARLNYEQYF; DNA: TGCAGTGCTAGACTAAACTACGAGCAGTACTTC
V: TRBV14; D: .; J: TRBJ2-1; size: once; CDR3: CASSQEGAISSYNEQFF; DNA: TGTGCCAGCAGCCAAGAAGGAGCTATAAGCTCCTACAATGAGCAGTTCTTC
V: TRBV5-4; D: TRBD2; J: TRBJ2-1; size: .; CDR3: CASSSTVSGAVYNEQFF; DNA: TGTGCCAGCAGCTCGACCGTTAGCGGGGCAGTTTACAATGAGCAGTTCTTC
V: TRBV5-5; D: TRBD1; J: TRBJ1-2; size: .; CDR3: CASSWGTGGFGYTF; DNA: TGTGCCAGCAGCTGGGGGACAGGGGGCTTTGGCTACACCTTC
V: TRBV11-3; D: .; J: TRBJ1-1; size: .; CDR3: CASSLYSDTEAFF; DNA: TGTGCCAGCAGCTTGTACTCGGACACTGAAGCTTTCTTT
V: TRBV29-1; D: .; J: TRBJ2-1; size: .; CDR3: CSVDRGNMGEQFF; DNA: TGCAGCGTTGATAGAGGGAACATGGGTGAGCAGTTCTTC
V: TRBV24-1; D: .; J: TRBJ1-3; size: .; CDR3: CATSDLHTGEIIPFGNTIYF; DNA: TGTGCCACCAGTGATTTGCACACGGGGGAAATAATCCCCTTTGGAAACACCATATATTTT
V: TRBV4-2; D: TRBD1; J: TRBJ1-4; size: .; CDR3: CASSQRAGTGNEKLFF; DNA: TGTGCCAGCAGCCAGAGAGCCGGGACAGGAAATGAAAAACTGTTTTTT
V: TRBV6-5; D: .; J: TRBJ1-3; size: .; CDR3: CASSLRQAINTIYF; DNA: TGTGCCAGCAGTCTGAGACAGGCGATAAACACCATATATTTT
V: TRBV10-1; D: .; J: TRBJ1-1; size: .; CDR3: CASSDSGLNTEAFF; DNA: TGCGCCAGCAGTGATTCAGGGCTGAACACTGAAGCTTTCTTT
V: TRBV5-1; D: TRBD1; J: TRBJ1-1; size: .; CDR3: CASSSGTENTEAFF; DNA: TGCGCCAGCAGCTCCGGGACAGAGAACACTGAAGCTTTCTTT
V: TRBV29-1; D: TRBD2; J: TRBJ2-2; size: .; CDR3: CSVLGGTPNTGELFF; DNA: TGCAGCGTTCTGGGGGGGACCCCGAACACCGGGGAGCTGTTTTTT
V: TRBV14; D: .; J: TRBJ1-6; size: many; CDR3: CASSQVAWLQGQGPLHF; DNA: TGTGCCAGCAGCCAAGTCGCTTGGCTGCAGGGTCAGGGCCCCCTCCACTTT
V: TRBV6-5; D: TRBD1; J: TRBJ2-2; size: many; CDR3: CASSLGTGDTGELFF; DNA: TGTGCCAGCAGTTTGGGGACAGGGGACACCGGGGAGCTGTTTTTT
V: TRBV28; D: .; J: TRBJ1-1; size: .; CDR3: CASSLSPARGTEAFF; DNA: TGTGCCAGCAGTTTATCTCCAGCCCGCGGCACTGAAGCTTTCTTT
V: TRBV29-1; D: .; J: TRBJ1-5; size: many; CDR3: CSVRDNFNQPQHF; DNA: TGCAGCGTTAGGGACAACTTCAATCAGCCCCAGCATTTT
V: TRBV19; D: .; J: TRBJ2-1; size: .; CDR3: CASSISAEYNEQFF; DNA: TGTGCCAGTAGTATATCAGCGGAGTACAATGAGCAGTTCTTC